One and the same sample provided the 5 T cell receptor beta chains below, sequenced in a study of T cell responses to AZD1222 COVID-19 vaccine (dated by TCRdb to 2020 to 2022). Libraries came from the immunoSEQ multiplex PCR assay. Sourced from immuneACCESS, this table was stored by TCRdb with only in-frame sequences that have V and J called. A share of the clones is absent; for the studies checked, an unresolved V gene accounts for under half, and the remainder has no known explanation. The sample data list more than 150,000 clones, and around 90% of these were observed just once. Of the sample, around 1.9% is held by the ten largest clones. The label giving this sample's time point can be read as: about 28 days (+/-7) after the second vaccine dose. Sample: peripheral blood, taken 28 days after the second AZD1222 dose. Receptors originate from an adult who received the AZD1222 COVID-19 vaccine.

A remark on this clone: Other nucleotide sequences from this sample produce the same CDR3. The chain has TRBV7-9 and TRBJ1-5; maybe TRBD1 (5 bases). V was trimmed by 0 bases and J by 4 bases, leaving 7 bases between them. The CDR3 runs 14 residues. Germline-derived CDR1 and CDR2 are SEHNR and FQNEAQ (reference sequence). The CDR3 sequence: CASSLAGGNQPQHF. CDR3 sequence (DNA): TGTGCCAGCAGCTTAGCGGGGGGGAATCAGCCCCAGCATTTT.

On this clone: The junction and the germline gene differ at one end; a read error may be behind it. The V gene is TRBV2, the J gene TRBJ1-5; TRBD1 matches 9 bases. This CDR3 is 14 amino acids long. Germline V gene data show CDR1 as SNHLY and CDR2 as FYNNEI. In DNA, the CDR3 is TGTGCCAGCAGTGGAACAGGGGGCAAACAGCCCCAGCATTTT. This encodes CASSGTGGKQPQHF.

The gene calls are TRBV10-1 and TRBJ1-4, with no clear D. V shed 3 bases and J shed 0 bases, with 8 bases lying between them. Germline loops: CDR1 WNHNN, CDR2 SYGVQD (reference sequence). This CDR3 contains 15 residues. The DNA of the CDR3 is TGCGCCAGCAGTGATGGGTCCCCAACTAATGAAAAACTGTTTTTT. It specifies CASSDGSPTNEKLFF.

V and J are TRBV9 and TRBJ2-7; the match to TRBD2 covers 7 bases. The CDR3 extends over 16 amino acids. Germline trimming cut 4 bases from V and 0 bases from J; bases unmatched to any gene: 10. Germline-derived CDR1 and CDR2 are SGDLS and YYNGEE. The CDR3 here is CASSRDGGGSSYEQYF. CDR3 bases: TGTGCCAGCAGCCGGGATGGTGGCGGGAGCTCCTACGAGCAGTACTTC.

The chain is built from TRBV2 and TRBJ2-7; 14 bases match TRBD2. From germline, CDR1 is SNHLY and CDR2 FYNNEI. V shed 6 bases, J shed 3 bases, and the junction held 1 base outside the gene matches. This CDR3 has 14 residues. The CDR3 bases are TGTGCCAGCAGCGGGACTAGCGGGGGCTACGAGCAGTACTTC. This sequence encodes CASSGTSGGYEQYF.